Listed here is a single TCR beta chain. Its antigen specificity is not known. No clone much larger than this one lies a single base away; base qualities are absent. These data come from a study of memory CD4+ T cells and cytomegalovirus serostatus (dated by TCRdb to between 2017 and 2020). About the investigation overall: The 33 healthy Belgian adults in the cohort included 9 who were CMV seropositive and approximately 25 who were CMV seronegative. The study sequenced CD4+ memory TCRbeta repertoires of a Belgian cohort with known cytomegalovirus serostatus to replicate a published TCR-based CMV serostatus classifier. Overall results and qualifications from the work: For predicting CMV serostatus, the median bootstrapped AUC was approximately 0.95 using the original framework and almost 0.93 using a US-trained random forest. The original-framework classifier achieved a median bootstrapped AUC of about 0.95 with a 95% CI of 0.76-1.00 on the Belgian cohort. Results were interpreted as suggesting that the CMV-associated TCR signature is largely present in the CD4+ memory repertoire. Of around 160 previously reported CMV-associated TCRbeta sequences, around 70 appeared in the CD4+ memory repertoires, each in one to five individuals. Unlike the original study, which covered naive and memory CD4+ and CD8+ populations, the Belgian study sequenced only CD4+CD45RO+ memory cells.

Single viable CD3+CD4+CD8-CD45RO+ cells were sorted as memory CD4+ T cells on a FACSAria II. To determine CMV serostatus, a Roche Elecsys assay was used that detects serum IgG against CMV pp150, pp28, p38 and p52. After thawing, total CD4+ T cells were enriched by positive selection with CD4 magnetic microbeads. The samples came from a separate study whose specific focus was interrogating the CD4+ T cell memory repertoire. Peripheral blood mononuclear cells were isolated and cryopreserved following standard operating procedures; serum was stored at -80 °C. CD3-PerCP (BW264/56), CD4-APC (RPA-T4), CD45RO-PE (UCHT1) and CD8-Pacific Orange (3B5) antibodies were used for staining, and non-viable cells were excluded with Sytox blue. The Quick-DNA Microprep Kit was used to extract genomic DNA from the sorted cells. Amplification of TCRbeta DNA was done with the immunoSEQ hsTCRbeta kit, following the protocol from the manufacturer. An Illumina MiSeq instrument was used to sequence the TCRbeta libraries. For the original study's pipeline: Removing out-of-frame sequences left 2,204,828 distinct TCRbeta sequences, an average of around 62,000 per individual. Each individual was scored using the number of about 180 previously reported CMV-associated TCRbeta sequences that the individual carried and the total number of productive distinct TCRbeta sequences. A beta-binomial model was reimplemented in Python, and scikit-learn random forests with default parameters were trained on US cohort data. Classifier performance on the Belgian cohort was reported as the median AUC with percentile confidence intervals calculated over 10,000 bootstrap iterations. TCRdb holds this immuneACCESS table with in-frame rearrangements only. Some clones are missing; in checked studies, unresolved V genes explain under half, and the rest has no known cause. That table gives V, J and clone size, and the DNA gave D and trimming. The sample yields approximately 41,000 clones; about 79% were counted once. The top ten clonotypes cover roughly 6.7% of the sample.

The CDR3 starts with the cysteine, ends with the phenylalanine, and has 15 residues. Of the read, only the CDR3 DNA is kept; its 45 bases are in frame from base 1. Looking up the germline V gene yields CDR1 SGHVS and CDR2 FQNEAQ. V and J lose 5 bases and 6 bases, and a span of 16 bases separates them. Sequenced input: memory CD4+ T cells from blood. Recombination linked TRBV7-8 to TRBJ2-2; TRBD2 is a weak D gene call, 6 bases matching. The receptor was isolated from an adult in good health and CMV-seronegative. The DNA is as follows: TGTGCCAGCAGCCGTGTCGGGGGTCTCGCCGGGGAGCTGTTTTTT. It codes for CASSRVGGLAGELFF.